At least ten counts were recorded for the clone carrying this T cell receptor (beta chain). The CDR3 runs 13 residues. CDR1 and CDR2 (germline): SGHKS, YYEKEE (reference sequence). Trimming took off 3 bases at V and 5 bases at J, with 11 bases between the two ends. This specimen belongs to a study of Graves' ophthalmopathy and Graves' hyperthyroidism. Investigators amplified TCR beta CDR3 regions from RNA transcripts. HTBI primers were used in a first-round RT-PCR, which preceded a second-round multiplex PCR. TCRdb re-analysed the multiplex PCR reads in MiXCR, keeping a single row per CDR3 protein. The data show hundreds of thousands of distinct CDR3 sequences, with roughly 15% seen just once and approximately 7% held by the top ten.

The sequence came from a woman between 18 and 30 years old with stable Graves' hyperthyroidism. This sequence joins TRBV5-5 and TRBJ2-5; D not certain. The sequenced sample consisted of peripheral blood. CDR3 bases: TGTGCCAGCAGCTCAGCCAGCAGGGAGACCCAGTACTTC. The encoded protein is CASSSASRETQYF. Full variable domain (outside the CDR3, taken from reference TRBV5-5 and TRBJ2-5): DAGVTQSPTHLIKTRGQQVTLRCSPISGHKSVSWYQQVLGQGPQFIFQYYEKEERGRGNFPDRFSARQFPNYSSELNVNALLLGDSALYLCASSSASRETQYFGPGTRLLVL.